One sample yielded the 16 T cell receptor beta chains listed below, sequenced in a study of T cells in narcolepsy. Clones were sequenced by immunoSEQ multiplex PCR, and TCRdb holds only the in-frame ones, with some missing. There are around 32,000 clones in the sample; roughly 77% occur only once, and approximately 1% lies in the top ten. Sequenced sample: CD45RA- memory CD4+ T cells from PBMCs. These receptors originate from a human donor with narcolepsy.

This clone was counted only a few times. V and J are TRBV18 and TRBJ1-3; 9 bases align to TRBD1. Looked up from germline, CDR1 is KGHSH and CDR2 is LQKENI. This CDR3 is built from 15 residues. Trimming cost V 5 bases and J 8 bases; bases outside gene matches: 10. The CDR3 coding sequence is TGTGCCAGCTCATCACAGGGGGCGACGGGATACACCATATATTTT. Translated, it gives CASSSQGATGYTIYF.

The chain is built from TRBV6-5 and TRBJ1-2; tentative D call: TRBD1 (6 bases). CDR1 is MNHEY and CDR2 is SVGAGI in the germline V gene. Deletions cut 5 bases from V and 6 bases from J, with 13 bases between. The CDR3 runs 13 residues. CDR3 DNA sequence: TGTGCCAGCAGTGAAGGGGGGTCCCATGGCTACACCTTC. This translates into CASSEGGSHGYTF.

This clone has just one count. The chain joins TRBV9 to TRBJ2-7; TRBD1 matches at 7 bases. The CDR3 runs to 15 residues. Trimming removed 0 bases from V and 2 bases from J; junction bases left unmatched: 5. Germline CDR1 and CDR2: SGDLS and YYNGEE. CDR3 sequence reads: CASSVGGTETYEQYF. CDR3 in DNA: TGTGCCAGCAGCGTAGGGGGGACAGAGACCTACGAGCAGTACTTC.

The chain combines TRBV4-1 with TRBJ1-2; no reliable D call. Germline V CDR1 and CDR2: MGHRA, YSYEKL. Trimming removed 4 bases from V and 1 base from J, with 10 bases in between. This CDR3 comprises 14 residues. The CDR3 DNA reads as TGCGCCAGCAGCCCGCCCGACTTTAACTATGGCTACACCTTC. Its translation is CASSPPDFNYGYTF.

This rearrangement joins TRBV5-4 to TRBJ1-2; D gene unclear. This CDR3 comprises 15 residues. The germline V and J ends were trimmed by 4 bases and 4 bases, with 17 bases remaining between them. Germline loops: CDR1 SGHNT, CDR2 YYREEE (reference sequence). Written as DNA, the CDR3 is TGTGCCAGCAGCGACGGAGCCAGAGGAGCCTATGGCTACACCTTC. Its protein is CASSDGARGAYGYTF.

The rearrangement joins TRBV18 to TRBJ2-2; 10 bases agree with TRBD2. The trim removed 2 bases at V and 4 bases at J, leaving 10 bases unmatched. The CDR3 is 18 amino acids. Germline V gives CDR1 KGHSH, CDR2 LQKENI. This CDR3 reads CASSPTVTGLATTGELFF. DNA for the CDR3: TGTGCCAGCTCACCAACTGTAACGGGACTAGCGACCACCGGGGAGCTGTTTTTT. The complete variable domain, with remaining parts taken from reference TRBV18 and TRBJ2-2, reads NAGVMQNPRHLVRRRGQEARLRCSPMKGHSHVYWYRQLPEEGLKFMVYLQKENIIDESGMPKERFSAEFPKEGPSILRIQQVVRGDSAAYFCASSPTVTGLATTGELFFGEGSRLTVL.

V and J are TRBV28 and TRBJ1-5; weak D call: TRBD1 (5 bases). Looked up from germline, CDR1 is MDHEN and CDR2 is SYDVKM. Between the trimmed V and J ends, which lost 5 bases and 3 bases, there was a span of 14 bases. This CDR3 has 15 residues. Here the CDR3 DNA reads TGTGCCAGCAGTCCCGGGACGAACAACAATCAGCCCCAGCATTTT. Translating it yields CASSPGTNNNQPQHF.

This clone was counted a few times. The J gene is TRBJ2-7, the V gene TRBV7-2; D gene unclear. The V and J ends lost 6 bases and 9 bases respectively, with 12 bases between them. This CDR3 is 11 amino acids long. Germline V gene sequence: CDR1 SGHTA, CDR2 FQGNSA. In DNA, the CDR3 is TGTGCCAGCAGTCTCTTGAACGTGCAGTACTTC. This translates into CASSLLNVQYF.

The chain is built from TRBV11-3 and TRBJ2-7; tentatively, D is TRBD2 (5 bases). V was cut by 2 bases and J by 3 bases, with 8 bases left in between. Germline CDR1 and CDR2: SGHNT and YENEEA. This CDR3 region has 13 residues. CDR3 nucleotides: TGTGCCAGCAGCTTAAACGCGGGCTACGAGCAGTACTTC. Protein product: CASSLNAGYEQYF.

The V call is TRBV29-1, the J call TRBJ1-2; 7 nucleotides agree with TRBD1. V lost 4 bases to trimming and J lost 5 bases; unmatched junction nucleotides: 4. The germline gives CDR1 SQVTM, CDR2 ANQGSEA. The CDR3 length is 12 residues. The CDR3: CSVVSGGYGYTF. CDR3 nucleotide sequence: TGCAGCGTTGTTTCAGGGGGGTATGGCTACACCTTC.

The chain has TRBV7-9 and TRBJ1-3; D is unresolved. The CDR3 is made up of 15 amino acids. Germline V gene lookup returns CDR1 SEHNR and CDR2 FQNEAQ (reference sequence). Trimming stripped 4 bases from V and 0 bases from J, with 10 bases between. This CDR3 is CASSYSQYSGNTIYF. The CDR3 DNA is TGTGCCAGCAGCTATTCACAGTACTCTGGAAACACCATATATTTT.

This clone was found once. This sequence joins TRBV18 and TRBJ2-1; 11 bases agree with TRBD2. This CDR3 is built from 16 residues. The V segment lost 4 bases and the J segment 14 bases; nucleotides outside the gene matches: 16. Germline CDR1 and CDR2: KGHSH and LQKENI. The CDR3 DNA reads as TGTGCCAGCTCACTGCGGACTAGCGGGCTCAATCCCGAGGAGTTCTTC. Encoded protein: CASSLRTSGLNPEEFF. Using reference TRBV18 and TRBJ2-1 for the parts outside the CDR3, the full variable domain is NAGVMQNPRHLVRRRGQEARLRCSPMKGHSHVYWYRQLPEEGLKFMVYLQKENIIDESGMPKERFSAEFPKEGPSILRIQQVVRGDSAAYFCASSLRTSGLNPEEFFGPGTRLTVL.

The chain recombines TRBV18 with TRBJ1-3; D unclear. CDR3 length: 12 amino acids. The germline CDR1 and CDR2 sequences are KGHSH and LQKENI. Trimming pared 0 bases from V and 9 bases from J, leaving 6 bases between. Here the CDR3 reads CASSPPPGTIYF. The CDR3 DNA sequence: TGTGCCAGCTCACCACCTCCGGGCACCATATATTTT.

V gene TRBV29-1 combines with J gene TRBJ1-1; unclear D gene. CDR1 and CDR2 from the germline V gene are SQVTM and ANQGSEA. Trimming shortened V by 6 bases and J by 4 bases, and 15 bases separated the two germline ends. The CDR3 has 13 amino acids. The CDR3 sequence is CSVLRSLSTEAFF. The CDR3 bases are TGCAGCGTCCTGCGGAGTTTGAGCACTGAAGCTTTCTTT.

J is TRBJ1-1 and V is TRBV6-5; D remains ambiguous. Germline CDR1 MNHEY, CDR2 SVGAGI. Trimming removed 0 bases at V and 1 base at J, with 12 bases between. This CDR3 has 16 residues. CDR3 sequence (DNA): TGTGCCAGCAGTTACTCCTCATTTCCCGGGAACACTGAAGCTTTCTTT. It specifies CASSYSSFPGNTEAFF.

The J gene is TRBJ1-2, the V gene TRBV28; D ambiguous. CDR1 MDHEN and CDR2 SYDVKM come from the germline V gene. V was pared by 6 bases and J by 1 base, with 6 bases between. The length of the CDR3 is 12 residues. CDR3 nucleotides: TGTGCCAGCAGAGACTATAACTATGGCTACACCTTC. This gives the protein CASRDYNYGYTF.